At least ten counts were recorded for the clone carrying this TCR beta chain. The data originate from a study of T-cell reconstitution after alpha-beta-depleted transplantation in children. CDR3 length: 15 residues. Between the trimmed V and J ends, which lost 5 bases and 6 bases, there was a span of 16 bases. A library of TCRbeta sequences, prepared with unique molecular identifiers, was generated. TCRdb re-derived calls from the PCR reads in MiXCR, one entry per CDR3 protein. The data contain about 690,000 distinct CDR3 sequences, approximately 16% of them seen just once; the ten biggest clones take up about 1.1%.

The chain is built from TRBV12-3 or TRBV12-4 and TRBJ1-4; D unclear. The sequence was obtained from a human donor who donated a stem cell graft to a child with acute myeloid leukemia. Source: PBMCs from the stem cell graft donor, taken from the stem cell graft. CDR3 protein: CASSRSGRSDEKLFF. The CDR3 bases are TGTGCCAGCAGTCGGTCGGGCCGTTCGGATGAAAAACTGTTTTTT.